Sequencing of this T cell receptor (beta chain) was carried out in a study of T cells in tuberculosis. General study results and limits: Low-affinity CD1B-GMM tetramer-binding T cells may have been missed.

Cells were sorted from thawed PBMC rested overnight and stained with GMM-loaded CD1B tetramer, viability dye and anti-CD3. The CD1B tetramers carried C32 glucose monomycolate purified from Rhodococcus equi. Tetramer-sorted PBMC had been CD14 monocyte-depleted before freezing. Here immunoSEQ multiplex PCR was the method, and the copy in TCRdb shows in-frame clones only, minus some. The sample yields 88,000 or so clones, approximately 90% seen once. The CDR3 covers 16 residues. Germline CDR1 and CDR2: GTSNPN and SVGIG (reference sequence). Unmatched junction bases numbered 7, after V lost 0 bases and J lost 4 bases. Only one count was recorded for this clone.

The sequence was obtained from an adult woman with latent tuberculosis. Sample: CD1b-GMM tetramer-negative cells sorted from PBMCs. V and J are TRBV30 and TRBJ2-2; 8 bases line up with TRBD2. The CDR3 protein is CAWSVLDGGGTGELFF. In DNA, the CDR3 is TGTGCCTGGAGTGTACTTGACGGGGGGGGCACCGGGGAGCTGTTTTTT.